This T cell receptor (beta chain) emerged from a study of blood T cell repertoires in COVID-19. Study-level information: Spain, Italy and the United States supplied samples that represented acute and convalescent COVID-19. The analysed material was cDNA or gDNA that came from T cells, B-cell-depleted T cells, or PBMCs.

Germline V gene sequence: CDR1 MGHRA, CDR2 YSYEKL. V lost 4 bases, J lost 5 bases, and 11 bases lay in between. This CDR3 spans 13 amino acids. Clones were read by immunoSEQ multiplex PCR, and TCRdb kept only the in-frame ones, dropping some. Of under 95,000 clones listed, approximately 93% were seen once; the top ten hold 2.5% to 3%. It was during active infection that Seattle patients were enrolled and then longitudinally followed. The specimen sequenced was peripheral blood. The source is a man aged 45-65 years with COVID-19, enrolled during active disease. This chain connects TRBV4-1 to TRBJ1-1; D perhaps matches TRBD1 (5 bases). CDR3 in amino acids: CASSLTGGTEAFF. In nucleotides, the CDR3 is TGCGCCAGCAGCCTCACCGGGGGGACTGAAGCTTTCTTT.